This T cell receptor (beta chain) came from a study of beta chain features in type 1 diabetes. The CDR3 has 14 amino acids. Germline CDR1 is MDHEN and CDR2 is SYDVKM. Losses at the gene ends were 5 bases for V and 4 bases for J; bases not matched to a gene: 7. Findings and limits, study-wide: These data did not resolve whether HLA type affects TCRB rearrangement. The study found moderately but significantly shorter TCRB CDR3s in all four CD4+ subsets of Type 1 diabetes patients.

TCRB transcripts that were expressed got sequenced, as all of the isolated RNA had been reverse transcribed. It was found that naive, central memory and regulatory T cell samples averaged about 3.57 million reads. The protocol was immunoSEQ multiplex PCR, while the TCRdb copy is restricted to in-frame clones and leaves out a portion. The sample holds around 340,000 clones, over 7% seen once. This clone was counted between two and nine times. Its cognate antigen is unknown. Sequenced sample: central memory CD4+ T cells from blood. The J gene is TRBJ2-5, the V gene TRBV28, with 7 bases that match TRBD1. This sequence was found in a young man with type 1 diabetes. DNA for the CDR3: TGTGCCAGCAGTCTACAGGGGTTCGCAGAGACCCAGTACTTC. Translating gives CASSLQGFAETQYF.